Listed below are T cell receptor beta chains from one sample, sequenced in a study of regulatory T cells in long-lasting Graves disease. TCRdb fed the multiplex PCR reads into MiXCR, producing one record per CDR3 protein. The sample carries about 620,000 distinct CDR3 sequences, roughly 15% recorded once. This same sample was also taken into another study, of T cells in Graves' hyperthyroidism and ophthalmopathy.

This sample comprised peripheral blood mononuclear cells (PBMCs), obtained at new diagnosis, from a patient treated with antithyroid drugs. These receptors all come from a woman in her thirties with Graves disease. Each CDR3 is given with its conserved first and last residue. The order of the fields is CDR3 protein, J gene, V gene.

cdr3_aa: CASSLLGGREGSYNEQFF; j_call: TRBJ2-1; v_call: TRBV7-2
cdr3_aa: CSASVELPNYGYTF; j_call: TRBJ1-2; v_call: TRBV20-1
cdr3_aa: CASSADQGGSPLHF; j_call: TRBJ1-6; v_call: TRBV9
cdr3_aa: CASSFGGTNEKLFF; j_call: TRBJ1-4; v_call: TRBV28
cdr3_aa: CSVDMSGVGTGELFF; j_call: TRBJ2-2; v_call: TRBV29-1
cdr3_aa: CAIASGSTDTQYF; j_call: TRBJ2-3; v_call: TRBV19
cdr3_aa: CASSLGAGNYGYTF; j_call: TRBJ1-2; v_call: TRBV5-1
cdr3_aa: CAWSHLGLAGVNEQFF; j_call: TRBJ2-1; v_call: TRBV30
cdr3_aa: CSAQGQTNYGYTF; j_call: TRBJ1-2; v_call: TRBV20-1
cdr3_aa: CASRGWTGELFF; j_call: TRBJ2-2; v_call: TRBV19
cdr3_aa: CASRPGLAVDTQYF; j_call: TRBJ2-3; v_call: TRBV3-1
cdr3_aa: CASRRQGSGSYEQYF; j_call: TRBJ2-7; v_call: TRBV28
cdr3_aa: CASSLGAGYNEQFF; j_call: TRBJ2-1; v_call: TRBV5-1
cdr3_aa: CASNAGVGREETQYF; j_call: TRBJ2-5; v_call: TRBV27
cdr3_aa: CASSLMVGASSYNEQFF; j_call: TRBJ2-1; v_call: TRBV28